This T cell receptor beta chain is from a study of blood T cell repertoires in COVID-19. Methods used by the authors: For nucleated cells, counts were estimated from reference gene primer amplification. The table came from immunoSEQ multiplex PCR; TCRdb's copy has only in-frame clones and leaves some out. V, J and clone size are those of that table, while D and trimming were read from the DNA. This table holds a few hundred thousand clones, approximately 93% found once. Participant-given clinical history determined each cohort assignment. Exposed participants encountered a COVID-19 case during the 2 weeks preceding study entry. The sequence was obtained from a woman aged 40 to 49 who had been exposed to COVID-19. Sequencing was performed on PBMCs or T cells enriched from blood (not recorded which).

The CDR3 nucleotides read TGTGCCTCCTCCAAACTAGACCTGAACACTGAAGCTTTCTTT. Protein product: CASSKLDLNTEAFF. V usage is TRBV2 and J usage is TRBJ1-1, with unresolved D. The V gene lost 11 bases and the J gene lost 0 bases, with 16 bases spanning the gap. CDR1 is SNHLY and CDR2 is FYNNEI in the germline V gene. There are 14 residues in the CDR3.